This T cell receptor beta chain was identified in a study of T cell responses to AZD1222 COVID-19 vaccine. General study results and limits: The donor cohort was predominantly white British with a female majority, and clonal diversity may have been underestimated.

On this clone: Its antigen is not identified.

V was pared by 8 bases and J by 5 bases, with 8 bases of the junction left unmatched. This CDR3 has 13 amino acids. From germline, CDR1 is SEHNR and CDR2 FQNEAQ (reference sequence). TCRdb's table, derived via immunoSEQ multiplex PCR, lists solely in-frame clones and lacks some. The sample carries 110,000 or so clones, about 87% recorded once. The clonotype originates from an adult who received the AZD1222 COVID-19 vaccine. This rearrangement joins TRBV7-9 to TRBJ2-5; 7 bases map to TRBD1. This material consisted of peripheral blood, taken 28 days after the second AZD1222 dose. The CDR3 nucleotides are TGTGCCAGCCTTTCAGGACAGGAGGAGACCCAGTACTTC. This translates into CASLSGQEETQYF.